The clone carrying this T cell receptor (beta chain) came up many times. CDR1 WNHNN and CDR2 SYGVQD come from the germline V gene (reference sequence). This CDR3 contains 13 residues. V lost 0 bases and J 8 bases, leaving 7 bases between the germline ends. This sample was taken from a study of blood T cell repertoires in COVID-19. Across the whole study: Acute-phase and convalescent COVID-19 samples originated in the United States, Italy and Spain. From T cells, B-cell-depleted T cells, or PBMCs came the material, which was cDNA or gDNA.

TCRdb's copy holds only in-frame clones and misses some; the assay was immunoSEQ multiplex PCR. The sample contains over 150,000 clones, over 75% of which appear only once. The chain uses TRBV10-1 and TRBJ2-2; the D is unclear. The origin of this receptor is a man aged 45-65 years with COVID-19, enrolled during active disease. Sequenced: peripheral blood. CDR3 in amino acids: CASSESTVGELFF. The CDR3 nucleotides read TGCGCCAGCAGTGAGTCAACGGTTGGGGAGCTGTTTTTT.